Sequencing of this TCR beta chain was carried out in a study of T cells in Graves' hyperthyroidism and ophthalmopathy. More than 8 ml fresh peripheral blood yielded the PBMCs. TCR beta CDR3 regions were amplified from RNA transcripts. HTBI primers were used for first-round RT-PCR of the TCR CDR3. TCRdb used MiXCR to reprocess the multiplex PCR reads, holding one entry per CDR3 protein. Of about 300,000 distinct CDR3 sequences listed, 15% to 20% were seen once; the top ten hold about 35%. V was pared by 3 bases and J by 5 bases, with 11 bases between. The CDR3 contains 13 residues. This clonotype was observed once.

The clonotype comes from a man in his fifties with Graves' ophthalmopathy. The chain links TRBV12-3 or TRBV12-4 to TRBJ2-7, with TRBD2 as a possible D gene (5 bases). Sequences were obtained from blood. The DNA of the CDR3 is TGTGCCAGCAGTTTGCGGGCCGGTGACGAGCAGTACTTC. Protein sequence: CASSLRAGDEQYF.